The 18 T cell receptor beta chains listed next were all sequenced from one sample in a study of blood T cells in healthy people across ages. A sample-barcoded 5' primer and a J-beta primer mix were used in a second PCR of roughly 6 to 11 cycles. TCRdb analysed the 5' RACE reads with MiXCR anew, one entry per CDR3 protein. The top ten hold approximately 20% of the sample, which has just under 750,000 distinct CDR3 sequences, 22% seen once. Sequencing was performed on blood. The receptors derive from a man between 65 and 85 years old in good health.

The chain is built from TRBV6-6 and TRBJ2-7; D not resolved. The CDR3 totals 12 residues. Germline V CDR1 and CDR2: MNHNY, SVGAGI (reference sequence). Trimming shortened V by 8 bases and J by 2 bases, and 10 bases separated the two germline ends. The CDR3 region has the DNA TGTGCCAGCGCCCCGAGAGCCTACGAGCAGTACGTC. It encodes CASAPRAYEQYV.

This chain joins TRBV10-1 and TRBJ1-5, with TRBD1 identical over 9 bases. The length of the CDR3 is 13 residues. J lost 7 bases, V lost 4 bases, and 2 bases had no gene match. Germline CDR1 is WNHNN and CDR2 is SYGVQD (reference sequence). CDR3 sequence: CASSATGGQPQHF. For the CDR3, the DNA is TGCGCCAGCAGTGCAACAGGGGGCCAGCCCCAGCATTTT.

This clonotype was seen more than once but under ten times. J is TRBJ1-1 and V is TRBV14, with D perhaps matching TRBD1 (6 bases). Germline lookup yields CDR1 SGHDN and CDR2 FVKESK. V was trimmed by 2 bases and J by 1 base, leaving 17 bases between them. The CDR3 runs 17 residues. DNA for the CDR3: TGTGCCAGCAGCCAACACAGGGATACCGTCACGAACACTGAAGCTTTCTTT. This sequence encodes CASSQHRDTVTNTEAFF.

Only a few counts were recorded for this clonotype. The chain uses TRBV7-2 and TRBJ1-1; D call uncertain. This CDR3 is built from 13 residues. Trimming removed 9 bases from V and 5 bases from J, with 16 bases in between. Germline V gene lookup returns CDR1 SGHTA and CDR2 FQGNSA. Written as DNA, the CDR3 is TGTGCCAGTGGGGTCCCTGGAAGAACTGAAGCTTTCTTT. This translates into CASGVPGRTEAFF.

This clonotype showed up just a few times. V is TRBV29-1 and J is TRBJ2-5; 11 nucleotides align to TRBD2. The end of the DNA aligns better with TRBJ2-1, so the J call may be wrong. Germline V CDR1 and CDR2: SQVTM, ANQGSEA. The CDR3 length is 13 residues. CDR3 residues: CSVAGLAVNEQFF. The CDR3 DNA reads as TGCAGCGTGGCGGGACTAGCGGTCAATGAGCAGTTCTTC.

The chain is built from TRBV4-1 and TRBJ1-2; D ambiguous. The CDR3 extends over 14 amino acids. Trimming removed 5 bases at V and 2 bases at J, with 12 bases between. Germline V gives CDR1 MGHRA, CDR2 YSYEKL. DNA for the CDR3: TGCGCCAGCAGCGAAGGACTGCCCAACTATGGCTACACCTTC. Translated, it gives CASSEGLPNYGYTF.

This clonotype was detected a few times. The rearrangement links TRBV12-3 or TRBV12-4 to TRBJ2-1, with no clear D. Trimming cost V 6 bases and J 0 bases, with 15 bases left between them. The CDR3 covers 16 residues. The CDR3 here is CASSPPALSSYNEQFF. The CDR3 nucleotides are TGTGCCAGCAGCCCCCCCGCTTTGAGCTCCTACAATGAGCAGTTCTTC.

V and J are TRBV6-6 and TRBJ1-1; D perhaps matches TRBD1 (5 bases). Trimming shortened V by 2 bases and J by 0 bases, and 10 bases separated the two germline ends. The CDR3 runs 15 residues. Germline loops: CDR1 MNHNY, CDR2 SVGAGI (reference sequence). CDR3: CASSYGAGVNTEAFF. The CDR3 bases are TGTGCCAGCAGTTACGGGGCGGGGGTGAACACTGAAGCTTTCTTT.

In its sample, this clonotype was seen a few times. The chain combines TRBV7-9 with TRBJ2-5; D gene unclear. The CDR3 spans 12 residues. From germline, CDR1 is SEHNR and CDR2 FQNEAQ (reference sequence). V gave up 5 bases and J gave up 5 bases, with 9 bases separating them. CDR3 nucleotides: TGTGCCAGCAGCCTTATTTGGGAGACCCAGTACTTC. This gives the protein CASSLIWETQYF.

This clonotype has a single count. V and J are TRBV9 and TRBJ1-5; D not resolved. Germline CDR1 is SGDLS and CDR2 is YYNGEE. This CDR3 spans 13 amino acids. Trimming stripped 0 bases from V and 9 bases from J, with 10 bases between. CDR3: CASSVDGQGPQHF. The CDR3 bases are TGTGCCAGCAGCGTAGACGGGCAAGGGCCCCAGCATTTT.

In DNA, the CDR3 is TGCAGTACGTCTCGGGGCTCATACAATGAGCAGTTCTTC. It codes for CSTSRGSYNEQFF. This sequence joins TRBV20-1 and TRBJ2-1; tentatively, D is TRBD1 or TRBD2 (5 bases each). Looked up from germline, CDR1 is DFQATT and CDR2 is SNEGSKA (reference sequence). The V end lost 8 bases, the J end lost 4 bases, and 15 bases lay between the germline ends. The length of the CDR3 is 13 residues.

The J gene is TRBJ1-2, the V gene TRBV2; a possible D gene is TRBD1 (6 bases). Germline-derived CDR1 and CDR2 are SNHLY and FYNNEI. The length of the CDR3 is 14 residues. Trimming took 0 bases from V and 7 from J, leaving 12 bases between them. The CDR3 region is CASSEAGAVGGYTF. CDR3 coding DNA: TGTGCCAGCAGTGAAGCGGGGGCCGTAGGTGGCTACACCTTC. Looking up the rest from reference TRBV2 and TRBJ1-2 gives the full variable domain: EPEVTQTPSHQVTQMGQEVILRCVPISNHLYFYWYRQILGQKVEFLVSFYNNEISEKSEIFDDQFSVERPDGSNFTLKIRSTKLEDSAMYFCASSEAGAVGGYTFGSGTRLTVV.

V usage is TRBV6-5 and J usage is TRBJ2-3; 11 nucleotides agree with TRBD1. The J segment lost 8 bases and the V segment lost 11 bases, leaving 9 bases of the junction unmatched. Germline V lookup: CDR1 MNHEY, CDR2 SVGAGI. The CDR3 is made up of 13 amino acids. The CDR3 protein is CAARTGGKGTQYF. The CDR3 nucleotides are TGTGCCGCCAGGACAGGGGGCAAGGGTACGCAGTATTTT.

This clonotype has only a few counts. The chain carries TRBV2 and TRBJ2-3, with 8 nucleotides matching TRBD2. This CDR3 spans 14 amino acids. From germline, CDR1 is SNHLY and CDR2 FYNNEI. V lost 6 bases to trimming and J lost 5 bases; unmatched junction nucleotides: 7. The CDR3 sequence is CASRDGTSRDTQYF. CDR3 DNA sequence: TGTGCCAGCAGGGACGGGACTAGTCGAGATACGCAGTATTTT.

The chain has TRBV7-9 and TRBJ2-7, with TRBD2 matching 13 bases. The J call may be in error: the DNA end matches TRBJ2-5 better. CDR1 is SEHNR, CDR2 FQNEAQ, per germline (reference sequence). The CDR3 is 15 amino acids. The DNA for the CDR3 is TGTGCCAGCAGCCGGACTAGCGGGAGTGTTGAGACCCAGTACTTC. Its translation: CASSRTSGSVETQYF.

The chain couples TRBV24-1 to TRBJ2-5, with no clear D. CDR3 length equals 16 residues. V dropped 3 bases and J dropped 2 bases, with 15 bases sitting between them. CDR1 is KGHDR and CDR2 is SFDVKD in the germline V gene. The CDR3 loop is CATSDATPTVQETQYF. The CDR3 DNA is TGTGCCACCAGTGATGCGACACCCACTGTGCAAGAGACCCAGTACTTC.

The chain uses TRBV4-1 and TRBJ2-1; 9 bases are shared with TRBD2. Germline assignment: CDR1 MGHRA and CDR2 YSYEKL. After removal of 1 base from V and 7 bases from J, the junction contained 8 bases not matched to a gene. The CDR3 is made up of 16 amino acids. The CDR3 DNA is TGCGCCAGCAGCCAAGCAGCCGGGACTAGCAAAAATGAGCAGTTCTTC. Its translation: CASSQAAGTSKNEQFF.

This chain links TRBV6-1 with TRBJ1-2, with TRBD1 as a possible D gene (5 bases). The CDR3 runs to 13 residues. The V and J ends lost 2 bases and 7 bases respectively, with 11 bases between them. CDR1 MNHNS and CDR2 SASEGT come from the germline V gene. CDR3 in amino acids: CASSEWGVAGYTF. The DNA of the CDR3 is TGTGCCAGCAGTGAATGGGGGGTGGCTGGCTACACCTTC.